A selection of T cell receptor beta chains follows, all from one sample in a study of human T cells and chemical hapten exposure. TCRdb itself ran the RACE reads through MiXCR, one entry per CDR3 protein. The data contain 89,000 or so distinct CDR3 sequences, 7.5% to 9.5% of them singletons. This specimen consisted of whole blood, obtained in connection with sensitization to the hapten diphenylcyclopropenone (DPC). These receptors were taken from a man aged 40-55 years with alopecia areata. Some clones in this sample may be carry-over from other donors' samples. The CDR3 runs from the conserved cysteine through the conserved F or W. The D gene is left open where the match is weak. Size is omitted from some rows. Given values are once, few, many or a class for expanded clones.

CDR3 length: 13; J gene: TRBJ1-2; clone size: many; V gene: TRBV11-2; D gene: -; CDR3 DNA: TGTGCCAGCAGCTTAGTAGGGGGATCTGGCTACACCTTC; CDR3 protein: CASSLVGGSGYTF
CDR3 length: 10; J gene: TRBJ1-4; clone size: few; V gene: TRBV25-1; D gene: -; CDR3 DNA: TGTGCCAGCAGTGAAGGTCGACTGTTTTTT; CDR3 protein: CASSEGRLFF
CDR3 length: 14; J gene: TRBJ2-6; clone size: few; V gene: TRBV6-2/TRBV6-3; D gene: -; CDR3 DNA: TGTGCCAGCAGAGAAAAGAATGGGGCCAACGTCCTGACTTTC; CDR3 protein: CASREKNGANVLTF
CDR3 length: 15; J gene: TRBJ1-5; clone size: few; V gene: TRBV6-5; D gene: TRBD1; CDR3 DNA: TGTGCCAGCAGTCTGGGGGGGACAGGCAATCAGCCCCAGCATTTT; CDR3 protein: CASSLGGTGNQPQHF
CDR3 length: 16; J gene: TRBJ2-5; clone size: few; V gene: TRBV3-1; D gene: TRBD1; CDR3 DNA: TGTGCCAGCAGCCTCCGCCGACAGGGACCACAAGAGACCCAGTACTTC; CDR3 protein: CASSLRRQGPQETQYF
CDR3 length: 14; J gene: TRBJ1-5; clone size: -; V gene: TRBV10-3; D gene: -; CDR3 DNA: TGTGCCATCAGTACGGGTCTAAGCAATCAGCCCCAGCATTTT; CDR3 protein: CAISTGLSNQPQHF
CDR3 length: 14; J gene: TRBJ2-5; clone size: few; V gene: TRBV28; D gene: TRBD1; CDR3 DNA: TGTGCCAGCCGGACAGGGACGGAGTCAAAGACCCAGTACTTC; CDR3 protein: CASRTGTESKTQYF
CDR3 length: 13; J gene: TRBJ2-2; clone size: -; V gene: TRBV29-1; D gene: -; CDR3 DNA: TGCAGCGTTGGACAGTCGAACACCGGGGAGCTGTTTTTT; CDR3 protein: CSVGQSNTGELFF
CDR3 length: 16; J gene: TRBJ2-3; clone size: -; V gene: TRBV7-2; D gene: -; CDR3 DNA: TGTGCCAGCAGCTTAGCGGGGCCTCCCGCGCCAGATACGCAGTATTTT; CDR3 protein: CASSLAGPPAPDTQYF
CDR3 length: 18; J gene: TRBJ2-5; clone size: -; V gene: TRBV6-6; D gene: TRBD2; CDR3 DNA: TGTGCCAGCCTCCGGGGGCTAGCGGGAGGGCCGAGTCAAGAGACCCAGTACTTC; CDR3 protein: CASLRGLAGGPSQETQYF
CDR3 length: 16; J gene: TRBJ2-7; clone size: -; V gene: TRBV6-2/TRBV6-3; D gene: TRBD2; CDR3 DNA: TGTGCCGGCGGGACTAGCGGGAGGGGCCCTACCTACGAGCAGTACTTC; CDR3 protein: CAGGTSGRGPTYEQYF
CDR3 length: 14; J gene: TRBJ1-2; clone size: many; V gene: TRBV29-1; D gene: -; CDR3 DNA: TGCAGCGTTGGGAGGGCTTGGGGGCAGAATGGCTACACCTTC; CDR3 protein: CSVGRAWGQNGYTF
CDR3 length: 15; J gene: TRBJ2-5; clone size: -; V gene: TRBV29-1; D gene: -; CDR3 DNA: TGCAGCGGCCGAGAAGGTACGCGCTTGCAAGAGACCCAGTACTTC; CDR3 protein: CSGREGTRLQETQYF
CDR3 length: 16; J gene: TRBJ2-1; clone size: many; V gene: TRBV12-3/TRBV12-4; D gene: TRBD2; CDR3 DNA: TGTGCCAGCAGTCCCCCGGCCGGACTAGCAGGGAATGAGCAGTTCTTC; CDR3 protein: CASSPPAGLAGNEQFF
CDR3 length: 14; J gene: TRBJ1-1; clone size: -; V gene: TRBV29-1; D gene: TRBD1; CDR3 DNA: TGCAGCGTCGCTAGGACAGGGGCGGACACTGAAGCTTTCTTT; CDR3 protein: CSVARTGADTEAFF
CDR3 length: 14; J gene: TRBJ1-2; clone size: few; V gene: TRBV20-1; D gene: -; CDR3 DNA: TGCAGTGCTGCTAGCATAGGGGTTAACTATGGCTACACCTTC; CDR3 protein: CSAASIGVNYGYTF
CDR3 length: 14; J gene: TRBJ2-2; clone size: few; V gene: TRBV20-1; D gene: -; CDR3 DNA: TGCAGTGCTTCTCGACCGGGGACCACCGGGGAGCTGTTTTTT; CDR3 protein: CSASRPGTTGELFF
CDR3 length: 16; J gene: TRBJ2-1; clone size: many; V gene: TRBV27; D gene: TRBD2; CDR3 DNA: TGTGCCAGCAGTTCGGGACTAGCGGGCCGGGCCGGAGAGCAGTTCTTC; CDR3 protein: CASSSGLAGRAGEQFF
CDR3 length: 12; J gene: TRBJ2-3; clone size: many; V gene: TRBV7-9; D gene: -; CDR3 DNA: TGTGCCAGCAGCTTAGAGGGGGAAGCGCAGTATTTT; CDR3 protein: CASSLEGEAQYF
CDR3 length: 17; J gene: TRBJ1-1; clone size: many; V gene: TRBV9; D gene: TRBD1; CDR3 DNA: TGTGCCAGCAGCGTAGGAGGGCCGACAGGGATGAACACTGAAGCTTTCTTT; CDR3 protein: CASSVGGPTGMNTEAFF
CDR3 length: 15; J gene: TRBJ1-2; clone size: many; V gene: TRBV5-1; D gene: TRBD1; CDR3 DNA: TGCGCCAGCAGCCCCCTGGCAGGGGGCGCACATGGCTACACCTTC; CDR3 protein: CASSPLAGGAHGYTF
CDR3 length: 15; J gene: TRBJ1-6; clone size: -; V gene: TRBV4-1; D gene: TRBD1; CDR3 DNA: TGCGCCAGCAGCTCTTCCGGGACAGCTAATTCACCCCTCCACTTT; CDR3 protein: CASSSSGTANSPLHF
CDR3 length: 21; J gene: TRBJ2-3; clone size: -; V gene: TRBV11-2; D gene: TRBD2; CDR3 DNA: TGTGCCAGCAGCTTAGGAGTGGGTAATAGCGGGAGGTATGGGTCCACAGATACGCAGTATTTT; CDR3 protein: CASSLGVGNSGRYGSTDTQYF
CDR3 length: 17; J gene: TRBJ2-5; clone size: many; V gene: TRBV20-1; D gene: TRBD2; CDR3 DNA: TGCAGTGCTAGATCCCCCGGGGAGCGGGAGACAGAAGAGACCCAGTACTTC; CDR3 protein: CSARSPGERETEETQYF
CDR3 length: 11; J gene: TRBJ2-3; clone size: -; V gene: TRBV20-1; D gene: -; CDR3 DNA: TGCAGTGCACTTTACACAGATACGCAGTATTTT; CDR3 protein: CSALYTDTQYF
CDR3 length: 14; J gene: TRBJ2-1; clone size: -; V gene: TRBV5-4; D gene: TRBD2; CDR3 DNA: TGTGCCAGCAGCTTGAGAGCGGGATACAATGAGCAGTTCTTC; CDR3 protein: CASSLRAGYNEQFF
CDR3 length: 17; J gene: TRBJ1-4; clone size: -; V gene: TRBV7-9; D gene: TRBD1; CDR3 DNA: TGTGCCAGCAGTATGGACAGGCGCTCTGCAACTAATGAAAAACTGTTTTTT; CDR3 protein: CASSMDRRSATNEKLFF
CDR3 length: 15; J gene: TRBJ1-4; clone size: -; V gene: TRBV19; D gene: TRBD1; CDR3 DNA: TGTGCCAGTAGCCCGGGACAGCGGCGGAATGAAAAACTGTTTTTT; CDR3 protein: CASSPGQRRNEKLFF
CDR3 length: 12; J gene: TRBJ1-5; clone size: many; V gene: TRBV24-1; D gene: TRBD1; CDR3 DNA: TGTGCCACCGGACAGGGACTCCAGCCCCAGCATTTT; CDR3 protein: CATGQGLQPQHF
CDR3 length: 14; J gene: TRBJ1-5; clone size: many; V gene: TRBV7-8; D gene: -; CDR3 DNA: TGTGCCAGCAGCTTAAGGGGCGTGAGACAGCCCCAGCATTTT; CDR3 protein: CASSLRGVRQPQHF
CDR3 length: 15; J gene: TRBJ2-1; clone size: few; V gene: TRBV11-3; D gene: TRBD2; CDR3 DNA: TGTGCCAGCACCACCCGGACTAGCGGGAGCGATGAGCAGTTCTTC; CDR3 protein: CASTTRTSGSDEQFF
CDR3 length: 11; J gene: TRBJ1-6; clone size: -; V gene: TRBV7-2; D gene: -; CDR3 DNA: TGTGCCAGCAGCTTAGCGCCACCCCTCCACTTT; CDR3 protein: CASSLAPPLHF
CDR3 length: 14; J gene: TRBJ1-1; clone size: many; V gene: TRBV5-6; D gene: -; CDR3 DNA: TGTGCCAGCAGCTTATCCGGGACAACAACAAGCACCCTCTTT; CDR3 protein: CASSLSGTTTSTLF
CDR3 length: 12; J gene: TRBJ1-5; clone size: few; V gene: TRBV7-9; D gene: -; CDR3 DNA: TGTGCCAGCAGCTTAGGGGGCCAGCCCCAGCATTTT; CDR3 protein: CASSLGGQPQHF
CDR3 length: 13; J gene: TRBJ1-1; clone size: -; V gene: TRBV6-1; D gene: -; CDR3 DNA: TGTGCCAGCAGTGGACACGGGAACACTGAAGCTTTCTTT; CDR3 protein: CASSGHGNTEAFF
CDR3 length: 15; J gene: TRBJ1-1; clone size: many; V gene: TRBV11-2; D gene: -; CDR3 DNA: TGTGCCAGCAGCTCGATCAAGGTGGGGGGCGGAGAAGCTTTCTTT; CDR3 protein: CASSSIKVGGGEAFF
CDR3 length: 17; J gene: TRBJ1-5; clone size: -; V gene: TRBV27; D gene: TRBD1; CDR3 DNA: TGTGCCAGCAGTAGCCTGACCGGGACAGGGCTGTATCAGCCCCAGCATTTT; CDR3 protein: CASSSLTGTGLYQPQHF
CDR3 length: 17; J gene: TRBJ2-7; clone size: many; V gene: TRBV28; D gene: -; CDR3 DNA: TGTGCCAGCAGTTTCTACTCCCCGGGAGTCAGGGCCTACGAGCAGTACTTC; CDR3 protein: CASSFYSPGVRAYEQYF
CDR3 length: 15; J gene: TRBJ2-2; clone size: -; V gene: TRBV4-3; D gene: -; CDR3 DNA: TGCGCCAGCAGCCAATCTAGCATGGGCACCGGGGAGCTGTTTTTT; CDR3 protein: CASSQSSMGTGELFF
CDR3 length: 12; J gene: TRBJ1-5; clone size: -; V gene: TRBV12-3/TRBV12-4; D gene: -; CDR3 DNA: TGTGCCAGCAGGCTTTATAATCAGCCCCAGCATTTT; CDR3 protein: CASRLYNQPQHF
CDR3 length: 8; J gene: TRBJ2-7; clone size: -; V gene: TRBV30; D gene: -; CDR3 DNA: TGTGCCTGGGGGGGGCAGTACTTC; CDR3 protein: CAWGGQYF
CDR3 length: 15; J gene: TRBJ2-7; clone size: many; V gene: TRBV20-1; D gene: -; CDR3 DNA: TGCAGTGCTAGAGATGAGGTAGTCGTCTCCTACGAGCAGTACTTC; CDR3 protein: CSARDEVVVSYEQYF
CDR3 length: 13; J gene: TRBJ2-7; clone size: many; V gene: TRBV6-2/TRBV6-3; D gene: TRBD2; CDR3 DNA: TGTGCCACCCGTCCTAGCGGGAGCTACGAGCAGTACTTC; CDR3 protein: CATRPSGSYEQYF
CDR3 length: 14; J gene: TRBJ2-7; clone size: few; V gene: TRBV11-2; D gene: -; CDR3 DNA: TGTGCCAGCAGCTTAGACCCCGGCGCCTACGAGCAGTACTTC; CDR3 protein: CASSLDPGAYEQYF
CDR3 length: 15; J gene: TRBJ1-1; clone size: -; V gene: TRBV5-1; D gene: TRBD1; CDR3 DNA: TGCGCCAGCAGCTTTTTGGCAGGGGGAGACACTGAAGCTTTCTTT; CDR3 protein: CASSFLAGGDTEAFF
CDR3 length: 14; J gene: TRBJ1-2; clone size: many; V gene: TRBV6-6; D gene: -; CDR3 DNA: TGTGCCAGCAGTTACCTTTCCCAAACATATGGCTACACCTTC; CDR3 protein: CASSYLSQTYGYTF
CDR3 length: 18; J gene: TRBJ2-2; clone size: -; V gene: TRBV11-1; D gene: TRBD1; CDR3 DNA: TGTGCCAGCAGCTCTGGGACAGGGGGCATCGGTGACACCGGGGAGCTGTTTTTT; CDR3 protein: CASSSGTGGIGDTGELFF
CDR3 length: 12; J gene: TRBJ2-7; clone size: few; V gene: TRBV7-9; D gene: -; CDR3 DNA: TGTGCCAGCAGCCCTGGTCTCGAGGAGCAGTACTTC; CDR3 protein: CASSPGLEEQYF